This T cell receptor (beta chain) was profiled in a study of blood T cell repertoires in COVID-19. Study-level information: The United States, Italy and Spain supplied acute and convalescent COVID-19 samples. PBMCs, B-cell-depleted T cells, or T cells provided the cDNA or gDNA that made up the material.

V lost 4 bases and J lost 3; bases outside the gene matches: 6. The CDR3 loop spans 15 amino acids. Germline CDR1 and CDR2: SGHNT and YYREEE (reference sequence). The authors' processing: Nucleated cell number was recorded as an estimate derived from reference gene primer amplification. Assay used: immunoSEQ multiplex PCR; TCRdb lists only in-frame clones, some missing. That table is the source of V, J and clone size, and D and trimming were worked out from the DNA. The sample lists approximately 360,000 clones; around 90% were seen once. The chain uses TRBV5-4 and TRBJ2-1; 8 bases agree with TRBD1. Sample: peripheral blood. The clonotype originates from a middle-aged man with acute or convalescent COVID-19. The CDR3 DNA reads as TGTGCCAGCAGCATCGACAGGGGAATCTACAATGAGCAGTTCTTC. It is translated as CASSIDRGIYNEQFF.